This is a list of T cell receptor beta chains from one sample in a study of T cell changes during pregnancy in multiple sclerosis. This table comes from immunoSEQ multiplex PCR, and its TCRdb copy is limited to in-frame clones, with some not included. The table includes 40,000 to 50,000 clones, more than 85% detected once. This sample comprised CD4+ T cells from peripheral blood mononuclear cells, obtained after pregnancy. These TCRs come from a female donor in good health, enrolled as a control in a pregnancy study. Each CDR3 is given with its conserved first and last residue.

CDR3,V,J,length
CASSPRVAGGTGELFF,TRBV9,TRBJ2-2,16
CATIGGDSHNEQFF,TRBV27,TRBJ2-1,14
CASSDDPGGNQPQHF,TRBV6-1,TRBJ1-5,15
CSASGGRGTDTQYF,TRBV29-1,TRBJ2-3,14
CASSEWPTVNYGYTF,TRBV6-4,TRBJ1-2,15
CASSSQKTGHVQETQYF,TRBV28,TRBJ2-5,17
CASSPRQSGTEAFF,TRBV7-2,TRBJ1-1,14
CASSPRTGGPQPQHF,TRBV27,TRBJ1-5,15
CASSAQGRSPGELFF,TRBV9,TRBJ2-2,15
CASSSRGGGVNIQYF,TRBV6-5,TRBJ2-4,15
CASSIGLAGNNEQFF,TRBV19,TRBJ2-1,15
CASSQVRGQQYF,TRBV14,TRBJ2-7,12
CASSLVEGSQYF,TRBV5-8,TRBJ2-7,12
CASSALAGGGGELFF,TRBV6-5,TRBJ2-2,15
CATSRDARQGILF,TRBV15,TRBJ2-1,13
CASSFIPTSGRASGVGEQYF,TRBV11-3,TRBJ2-7,20
CSAMGAATNEKLFF,TRBV29-1,TRBJ1-4,14
CASTYSPGGFKAFF,TRBV11-2,TRBJ1-1,14
CASSSLPGYEQYF,TRBV7-2,TRBJ2-7,13
CASSLGDRDNTEAFF,TRBV7-9,TRBJ1-1,15
CAWLNWNTEAFF,TRBV30,TRBJ1-1,12
CASSPGGDQETQYF,TRBV11-3,TRBJ2-5,14
CASSLGRDRGSGYTF,TRBV5-4,TRBJ1-2,15
CASRLFGGSYNEQFF,TRBV19,TRBJ2-1,15
CAWNARGRGETQYF,TRBV30,TRBJ2-5,14
CSVAPQETDTQYF,TRBV29-1,TRBJ2-3,13